One and the same sample provided the 9 T cell receptor beta chains below, sequenced in a study of blood T cell repertoires in COVID-19. Method: immunoSEQ multiplex PCR; TCRdb's copy keeps in-frame clones and lacks some. Of 250,000 to 300,000 clones detected, around 84% appear once; the ten largest clones hold under 7%. Specimen: PBMCs or T cells enriched from blood (not recorded which). Receptor source: a woman aged 50 to 60 who had been exposed to COVID-19.

V usage is TRBV3-1 (or the pseudogene TRBV3-2) and J usage is TRBJ1-4; the D gene is possibly TRBD1 (5 bases). Looked up from germline, CDR1 is LGHDT and CDR2 is YNNKEL (reference sequence). This CDR3 comprises 11 residues. Trimming left V 2 bases short and J 10 bases short, with 5 bases between. The CDR3 region is CASSQQGKLFF. CDR3 in DNA: TGTGCCAGCAGCCAACAGGGAAAACTGTTTTTT.

This clone was found once. This chain uses TRBV5-1 with TRBJ2-1, with 11 positions matching TRBD2. The CDR3 length is 16 residues. Germline V CDR1 and CDR2: SGHRS, YFSETQ. J was trimmed by 7 bases and V by 2 bases; bases with no gene match: 8. The CDR3 DNA reads as TGCGCCAGCAGCTTCTCGACTAGCGGGGCGTCTAATGAGCAGTTCTTC. As protein: CASSFSTSGASNEQFF.

The J gene is TRBJ2-5, the V gene TRBV15; a weak D match, TRBD2 (5 bases). This CDR3 has 15 residues. CDR1 LNHNV and CDR2 YYDKDF come from the germline V gene (reference sequence). Trimming left V 0 bases short and J 1 base short, with 9 bases between. The CDR3 region is CATSRDSGLQETQYF. DNA for the CDR3: TGTGCCACCAGCAGAGATTCAGGACTCCAAGAGACCCAGTACTTC.

The gene calls are TRBV2 and TRBJ1-3; maybe TRBD1 (6 bases). The CDR3 is 15 amino acids. Between the trimmed V and J ends, which lost 10 bases and 4 bases, there was a span of 20 bases. The germline CDR1 and CDR2 sequences are SNHLY and FYNNEI. CDR3: CAILTLTGLGNTIYF. In nucleotides, the CDR3 is TGTGCCATCCTCACGCTAACAGGGCTAGGAAACACCATATATTTT.

This rearrangement joins TRBV29-1 to TRBJ1-1; 11 positions match TRBD1. V dropped 4 bases and J dropped 3; count of bases not matched to a gene: 1. Germline assignment: CDR1 SQVTM and CDR2 ANQGSEA. The CDR3 totals 13 residues. CDR3 nucleotide sequence: TGCAGCGTTGGGACAGGGGGCTACACTGAAGCTTTCTTT. Its protein is CSVGTGGYTEAFF.

This chain uses TRBV27 with TRBJ2-5; D remains unclear. The V end lost 6 bases, the J end lost 0 bases, and 5 bases lay between the germline ends. CDR1 and CDR2 from the germline V gene are MNHEY and SMNVEV (reference sequence). The CDR3 spans 12 residues. CDR3 sequence (DNA): TGTGCCAGCAGCCGTAACCAAGAGACCCAGTACTTC. This encodes CASSRNQETQYF.

This clone occurred once. The chain has TRBV3-1 (or the pseudogene TRBV3-2) and TRBJ1-1; TRBD1 matches at 9 bases. V gave up 5 bases and J gave up 7 bases; unmatched junction bases: 11. CDR1 and CDR2 from the germline V gene are LGHDT and YNNKEL (reference sequence). The length of the CDR3 is 15 residues. The CDR3 spells CASSSLWTGVSEAFF. In DNA, the CDR3 is TGTGCCAGCAGCTCACTTTGGACAGGGGTAAGTGAAGCTTTCTTT.

The chain employs TRBV27 and TRBJ2-7; D perhaps matches TRBD2 (5 bases). The CDR3 runs 12 residues. Between the trimmed V and J ends, which lost 4 bases and 9 bases, there was a span of 13 bases. Germline V lookup: CDR1 MNHEY, CDR2 SMNVEV (reference sequence). In nucleotides, the CDR3 is TGTGCCAGCAGTTCCGGGGTTCGTTCGCAGTACTTC. Translation gives CASSSGVRSQYF.

The genes are TRBV27 and TRBJ1-5; no clear D gene. The germline gives CDR1 MNHEY, CDR2 SMNVEV (reference sequence). Trimming pared 4 bases from V and 0 bases from J, leaving 7 bases between. The CDR3 consists of 14 residues. CDR3 sequence (DNA): TGTGCCAGCAGTTCGAAACTTAGCAATCAGCCCCAGCATTTT. Residues: CASSSKLSNQPQHF.